This T cell receptor (beta chain) was observed in a study of identical twins (dated by TCRdb to the mid-2010s). Study-wide context: To test whether fetal clonotypes persist, this study deep-sequenced TCR alpha and beta repertoires from monozygotic twins, from unrelated adults of various ages, and from cord blood. To rule out contamination, replicate twin experiments were performed at different times with different library preparation protocols. What the work shows at the level of the full study, not this receptor alone: Because the same donors could not be followed over many years, the conclusions relied on cross-sectional statistical analysis. Compared with coincidental sharing between unrelated individuals, out-of-frame TCR alpha sequences shared between twins had an excess of sequences with low generation probability. Excess twin sharing in beta out-of-frame sequences was weaker because fewer shared sequences lowered the signal-to-noise ratio. In monozygotic twins, out-of-frame TCR alpha sharing was systematically underestimated by recombination models, although the models agreed with sharing between unrelated individuals. Fewer insertions were carried by abundant cord blood beta clonotypes, a similar but weaker trend appeared in young adult naive repertoires, and no such trend appeared in memory repertoires. Invariant T cells such as MAIT and iNKT could partly confound zero-insertion analyses, though diverse VJ usage argued against this for most clonotypes.

Library generation was performed with 5' RACE. Data came from an Illumina HiSeq 2000. A universal primer binding site was added through template switching, and the final cDNA carried a unique molecular identifier so that TCR cDNA molecules could be counted accurately. First-strand cDNA for TCR alpha and beta chains was synthesized from specific primers in the conserved constant-segment region. To control for contamination, each cDNA library was double barcoded with a SMART-Mk sample barcode plus Illumina barcodes. TruSeq adapter sequences and Illumina sample barcodes were added in two successive PCR steps. The Illumina HiSeq platform was used with custom primers to sequence TCR alpha and beta cDNA libraries. On the authors' methods: MiGEC processed the raw reads to extract unique molecular identifiers, while MiXCR was used to determine the CDR3 positions. Recombination models were inferred per individual with the repgenHMM and IGoR tools using an EM algorithm. The tcR package in R was used for shared clonotype analysis, with sharing normalized by the product of cloneset sizes. Out-of-frame nonproductive sequences were analyzed to study raw recombination free of thymic and clonal selection effects. Through fastp at Q25 and MiXCR, TCRdb rebuilt clones from the public reads, retaining in-frame beta chains. Rows with one shared CDR3 protein collapse into an entry with the most common genes and DNA. In this record, the V and J calls reflect TCRdb's handling and not the investigators' own analysis. The sample records 500,000 to 550,000 distinct CDR3 sequences, less than 25% of which are singletons. About 0.93% of the sample is taken by the ten largest.

Details on this clonotype: No antigen is known for it. No clone much larger than this one lies a single base away; base qualities are absent.

V was cut back by 2 bases and J by 6 bases, leaving a gap of 10 bases between them. Spanning cysteine to phenylalanine, the CDR3 consists of 13 amino acids. Of all the DNA, just the CDR3 is kept, 39 bases in frame from base 1. Taken from the germline V gene (reference sequence), the CDR1 and CDR2 loops are LGHDT and YNNKEL. All donors were healthy Caucasians. The twin cohort consisted of three pairs of female monozygotic twins, all aged roughly 18 to 30 years. CD4+ and CD8+ T cell populations were isolated with positive isolation kits from Invitrogen. These same data were also listed under a study on T cells expressing NK-cell markers. Taken from the second paper: Eight or nine donors provided sorted CD3+CD56+NKG2C+, CD3+CD56+NKG2C- and CD3+CD56-NKG2C+ T-cell subsets, whose TCR beta-chain repertoires were profiled. Of the eight sequenced donors, seven were found to be HCMV-seropositive and one was found to be HCMV-seronegative. To restrict sorting to alphabetaTCR-expressing T cells, an anti-gammadeltaTCR antibody was added in several experiments. In 6 or 7 donors, the dominant CD3+CD56+NKG2C+ clonotypes ranked among the top 10 CD8+ clonotypes, making up roughly 1.0-7.0% of CD8+ T cells. Those dominant clonotypes were again the most abundant among CD3+CD56-NKG2C+ cells in a handful of donors, at about 25-60.1%. Whether the expanded NKG2C-expressing T cell clones were specific for HCMV antigens was left unclear. All eight donors whose samples were sequenced were randomly selected healthy volunteers, three of them men and five women. A commercial ELISA kit detecting HCMV-specific IgG in serum was used to determine HCMV serostatus. Reads were demultiplexed and grouped by UMI with MIGEC, and clonotypes were assembled and quantified with MiTCR. To exclude erroneous sequences, only TCR cDNA sequences supported by at least two reads were retained. The tcR package was used for downstream repertoire analysis, with clonotypes matched between fractions based on CDR3 nucleotide sequence plus V segment. Antigen specificity was annotated against VDJdb with VDJmatch, allowing one amino acid substitution in CDR3.

Sequencing input: CD4+ T cells sorted from blood. This chain joins TRBV3-1 to TRBJ1-2, with the D gene too uncertain to name. The sequence was collected from a woman aged 18-29 years in good health. The CDR3 region has the sequence CASSQSRADGYTF. Here is the DNA: TGTGCCAGCAGCCAAAGTAGAGCGGATGGCTACACCTTC.